This TCR beta chain is from a study of blood T cells in healthy people across ages. Looking at the study overall: Roughly one uniquely barcoded beta molecule per two T cells was captured.

Study-wide findings and caveats: Diversity of TCR beta per million T cells declined in a roughly linear way with age.

Russia was home to the donors, healthy Caucasian individuals aged roughly 6 to 90. A second 7 to 11 cycle PCR used barcoded and J-beta primers. Using its own MiXCR run on the 5' RACE reads, TCRdb lists one record per CDR3 protein. The sample has about 1.8 million distinct CDR3 sequences; 49% are singletons. The table lists this clonotype with a few counts. Its specificity is not known. Trimming at V came to 7 bases and at J to 4 bases, leaving 8 bases not matched to a gene. Germline V gene lookup returns CDR1 MNHEY and CDR2 SVGAGI. CDR3 length: 16 amino acids. Sequenced material: blood. The TCR originated in a woman in her forties in good health. The chain recombines TRBV6-5 with TRBJ2-3; 13 nucleotides match TRBD2. The CDR3 region has the DNA TGTGCCAGCAATCCCGGACTAGCGGGGGTGGCAGATACGCAGTATTTT. It encodes CASNPGLAGVADTQYF.